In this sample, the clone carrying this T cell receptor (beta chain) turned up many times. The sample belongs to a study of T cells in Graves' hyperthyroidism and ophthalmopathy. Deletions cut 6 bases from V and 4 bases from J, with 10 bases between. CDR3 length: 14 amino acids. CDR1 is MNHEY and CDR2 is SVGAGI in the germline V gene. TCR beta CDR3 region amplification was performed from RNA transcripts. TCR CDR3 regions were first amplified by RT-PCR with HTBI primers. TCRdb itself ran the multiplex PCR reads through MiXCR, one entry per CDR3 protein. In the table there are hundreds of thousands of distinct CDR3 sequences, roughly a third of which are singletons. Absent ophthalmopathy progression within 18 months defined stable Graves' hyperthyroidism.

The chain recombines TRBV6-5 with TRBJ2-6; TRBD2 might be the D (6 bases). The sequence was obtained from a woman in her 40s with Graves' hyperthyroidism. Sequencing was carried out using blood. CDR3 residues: CASSSGEGANVLTF. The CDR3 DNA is TGTGCCAGCAGCTCGGGGGAGGGGGCCAACGTCCTGACTTTC.